This entry is about one T cell receptor beta chain. Its antigen is currently unknown. These data originate in a study of shared clonotypes between healthy human individuals. Study as a whole: Each donor's CD8 memory used one plate, CD8 naive two, each CD4 subset three. Study-wide findings and caveats: Researchers sampled blood only, noting tissue repertoires likely differ.

Replicate PCRs from sorted subsets contained 200 ng DNA, which is around 30,000 T cell genomes. As originally analysed: Junction-only sequences produced by ImmunoSEQ had no quality scores, so filtering differed. The assay was immunoSEQ multiplex PCR, and TCRdb's table has in-frame clones only and misses some. Clonal size and the V and J genes are those of that table, whereas D and trimming came from the DNA. The table has around 2.1 million clones, roughly 91% seen once. Positively selected for CCR7, the CD45RO-negative cells used as naive CD8 cells excluded terminally differentiated effector memory CD45RA+ cells. This CDR3 spans 18 amino acids. V shed 1 base and J 4 bases; nucleotides not matched to a gene: 8. Germline CDR1 SGHTA, CDR2 FQGNSA.

This sequence was found in a man in his late teens or twenties in good health. Some clones in this sample may be carry-over from other donors' samples. The chain combines TRBV7-2 with TRBJ2-1; 12 bases align to TRBD2. Sequencing was performed on naive CD8+ T cells from PBMCs. CDR3 DNA sequence: TGTGCCAGCAGCTTAGGGGGTCTAGCGGGAGGGAAGTACAATGAGCAGTTCTTC. Translating it yields CASSLGGLAGGKYNEQFF.